This T cell receptor beta chain was sequenced in a study of T cell responses to AZD1222 COVID-19 vaccine. Study information: Analysis merged second doses at about 4 or about 12 weeks.

The CDR3 consists of 16 residues. Trimming stripped 4 bases from V and 9 bases from J, with 22 bases between. The V gene's germline CDR1 is MNHEY and CDR2 SMNVEV (reference sequence). A note on this clone: The antigen remains unidentified.

Data came from immunoSEQ multiplex PCR; TCRdb stores just in-frame clones and leaves some out. This table has some 150,000 clones, 80% to 95% appearing once. Findings of the study overall: Donors were largely white British and mainly female; clonal diversity was possibly underestimated. Increased Spike-specific TCR breadth and depth were observed after two AZD1222 doses.

The sequence was obtained from an adult in good health. The chain employs TRBV27 and TRBJ2-1, with D perhaps TRBD2 (6 bases). This specimen consisted of peripheral blood, obtained on day 0 of AZD1222 vaccination. CDR3 nucleotide sequence: TGTGCCAGCAGTTATCCCCTGGGGGGAGGATCGAGTGAGCAGTTCTTC. Protein product: CASSYPLGGGSSEQFF.